Included here is one T cell receptor (beta chain) sequence, with context. The assay was immunoSEQ multiplex PCR, and TCRdb's table has in-frame clones only and misses some. The sample holds fewer than 140,000 clones, 90% seen once. This entry belongs to a study of OX40 agonist ivuxolimab in advanced cancers. Looking at the study overall: At 82.7% male, the cohort had a mean age of 60 years, ranging from roughly 20 to 90. The eligibility criteria allowed prior anti-PD-1, anti-PD-L1 or anti-CTLA-4 therapy, and 40% had some.

There are 12 residues in the CDR3. The V gene lost 8 bases and the J gene lost 2 bases, with 10 bases spanning the gap. Germline CDR1 and CDR2: MNHNS and SASEGT. Cycle 7 day 1, cycle 4 day 1, and baseline were the timepoints at which blood was sampled. The sample was CD4+ or CD8+ T cells sorted from blood, taken in a trial of the OX40 agonist ivuxolimab. The sequence derives from an adult with an advanced solid tumor such as melanoma, head and neck, liver or kidney cancer. The chain uses TRBV6-1 and TRBJ2-7; D unresolved. The CDR3 DNA reads TGTGCCAGCCGCAAGGTCGCCTACGAGCAGTACTTC. It specifies CASRKVAYEQYF.